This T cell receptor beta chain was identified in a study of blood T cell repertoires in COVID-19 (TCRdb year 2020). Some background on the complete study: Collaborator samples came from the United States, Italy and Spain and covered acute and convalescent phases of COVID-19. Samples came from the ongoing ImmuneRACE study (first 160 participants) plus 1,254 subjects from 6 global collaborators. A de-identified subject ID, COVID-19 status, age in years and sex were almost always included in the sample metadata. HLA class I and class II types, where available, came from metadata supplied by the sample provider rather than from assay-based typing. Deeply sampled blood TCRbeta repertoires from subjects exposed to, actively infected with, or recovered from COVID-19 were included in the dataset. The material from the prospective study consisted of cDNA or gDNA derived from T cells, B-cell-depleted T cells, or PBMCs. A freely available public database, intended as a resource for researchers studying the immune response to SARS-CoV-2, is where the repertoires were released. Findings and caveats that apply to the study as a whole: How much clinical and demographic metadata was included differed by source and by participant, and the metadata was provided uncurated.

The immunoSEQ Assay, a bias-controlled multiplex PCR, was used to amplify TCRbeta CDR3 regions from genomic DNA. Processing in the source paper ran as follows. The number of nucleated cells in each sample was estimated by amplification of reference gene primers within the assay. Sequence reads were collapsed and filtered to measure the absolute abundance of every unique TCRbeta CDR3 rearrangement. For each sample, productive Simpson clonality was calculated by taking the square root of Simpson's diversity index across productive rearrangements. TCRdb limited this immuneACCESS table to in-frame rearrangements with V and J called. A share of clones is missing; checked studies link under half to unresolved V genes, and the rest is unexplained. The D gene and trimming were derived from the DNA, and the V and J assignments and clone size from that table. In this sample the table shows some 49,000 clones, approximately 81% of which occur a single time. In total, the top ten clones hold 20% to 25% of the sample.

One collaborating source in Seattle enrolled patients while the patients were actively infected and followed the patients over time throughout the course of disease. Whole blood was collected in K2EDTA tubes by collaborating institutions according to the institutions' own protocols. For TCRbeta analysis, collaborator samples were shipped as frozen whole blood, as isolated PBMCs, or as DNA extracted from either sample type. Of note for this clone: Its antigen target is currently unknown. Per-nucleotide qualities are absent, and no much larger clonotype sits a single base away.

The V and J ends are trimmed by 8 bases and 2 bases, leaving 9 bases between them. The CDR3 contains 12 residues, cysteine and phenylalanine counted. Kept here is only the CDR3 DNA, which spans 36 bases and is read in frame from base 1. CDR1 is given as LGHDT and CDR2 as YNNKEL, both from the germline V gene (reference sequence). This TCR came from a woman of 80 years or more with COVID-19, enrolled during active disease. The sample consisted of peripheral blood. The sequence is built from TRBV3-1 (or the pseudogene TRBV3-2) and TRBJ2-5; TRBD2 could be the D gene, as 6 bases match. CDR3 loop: CASGTYQETQYF. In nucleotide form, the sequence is TGTGCCAGCGGGACTTATCAAGAGACCCAGTACTTC.